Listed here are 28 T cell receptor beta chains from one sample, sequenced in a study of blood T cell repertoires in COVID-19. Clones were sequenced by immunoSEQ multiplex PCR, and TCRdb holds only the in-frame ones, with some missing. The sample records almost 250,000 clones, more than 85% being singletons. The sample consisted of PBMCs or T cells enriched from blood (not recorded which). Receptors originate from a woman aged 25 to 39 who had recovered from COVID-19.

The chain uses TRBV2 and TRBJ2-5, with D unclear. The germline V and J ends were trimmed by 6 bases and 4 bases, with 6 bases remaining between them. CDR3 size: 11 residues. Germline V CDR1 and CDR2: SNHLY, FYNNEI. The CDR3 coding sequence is TGTGCCAGCAGATTCTTAGAGACCCAGTACTTC. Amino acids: CASRFLETQYF.

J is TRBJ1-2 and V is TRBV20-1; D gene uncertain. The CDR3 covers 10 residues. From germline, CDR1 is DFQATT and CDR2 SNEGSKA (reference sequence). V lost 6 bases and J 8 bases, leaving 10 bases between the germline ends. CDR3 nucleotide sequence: TGCAGTGCGAACACGTGGGGCTACACCTTC. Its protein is CSANTWGYTF.

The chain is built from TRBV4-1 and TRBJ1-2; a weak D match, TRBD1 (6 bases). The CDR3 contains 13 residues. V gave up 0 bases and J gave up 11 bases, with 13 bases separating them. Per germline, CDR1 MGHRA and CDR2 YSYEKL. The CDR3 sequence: CASSQEGTPRYTF. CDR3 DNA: TGCGCCAGCAGCCAAGAGGGGACACCGAGATACACCTTC.

CDR3 protein: CASSLAQVNQPQHF. The CDR3 DNA follows: TGTGCCAGCAGCTTAGCCCAGGTTAATCAGCCCCAGCATTTT. V gene TRBV7-2 combines with J gene TRBJ1-5; no definite D call. Germline CDR1 and CDR2: SGHTA and FQGNSA. CDR3 size: 14 residues. The V gene lost 0 bases and the J gene lost 4 bases, with 7 bases spanning the gap.

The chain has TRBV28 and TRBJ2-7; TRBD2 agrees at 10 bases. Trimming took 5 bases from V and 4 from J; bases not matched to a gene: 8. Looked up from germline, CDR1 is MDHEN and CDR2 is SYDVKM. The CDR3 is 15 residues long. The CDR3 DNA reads TGTGCCAGCAGTCCACCTAGCGGGAGTGGATACGAGCAGTACTTC. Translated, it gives CASSPPSGSGYEQYF.

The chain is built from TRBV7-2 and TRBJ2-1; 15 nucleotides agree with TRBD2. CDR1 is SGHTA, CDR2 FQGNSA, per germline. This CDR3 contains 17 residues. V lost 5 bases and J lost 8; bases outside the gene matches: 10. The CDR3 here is CASSLRRTSGRAHEQFF. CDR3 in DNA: TGTGCCAGCAGCCTGCGCCGGACTAGCGGGAGGGCCCATGAGCAGTTCTTC. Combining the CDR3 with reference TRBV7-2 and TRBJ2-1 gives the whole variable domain GAGVSQSPSNKVTEKGKDVELRCDPISGHTALYWYRQSLGQGLEFLIYFQGNSAPDKSGLPSDRFSAERTGGSVSTLTIQRTQQEDSAVYLCASSLRRTSGRAHEQFFGPGTRLTVL.

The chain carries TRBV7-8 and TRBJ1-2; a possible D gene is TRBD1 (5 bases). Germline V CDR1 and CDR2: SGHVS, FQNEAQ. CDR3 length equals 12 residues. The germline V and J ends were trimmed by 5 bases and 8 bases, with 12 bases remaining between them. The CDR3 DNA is TGTGCCAGCAGCCACGACAGCTACGGCTACACCTTC. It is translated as CASSHDSYGYTF.

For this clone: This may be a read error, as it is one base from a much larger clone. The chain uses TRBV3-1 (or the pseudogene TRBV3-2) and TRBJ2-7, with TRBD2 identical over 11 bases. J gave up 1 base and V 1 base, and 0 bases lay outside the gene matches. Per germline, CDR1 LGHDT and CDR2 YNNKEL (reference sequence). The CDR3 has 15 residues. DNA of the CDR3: TGTGCCAGCAGCCAAGGACTAGCGGGGTCCTACGAGCAGTACTTC. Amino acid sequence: CASSQGLAGSYEQYF.

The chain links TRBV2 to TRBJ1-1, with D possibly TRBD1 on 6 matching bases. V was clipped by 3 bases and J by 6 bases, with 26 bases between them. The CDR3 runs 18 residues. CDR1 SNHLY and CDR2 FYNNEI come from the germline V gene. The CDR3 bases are TGTGCCAGCAGTGATTTCGTGGGGTGGGACAACCCCGATCCTGAAGCTTTCTTT. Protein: CASSDFVGWDNPDPEAFF.

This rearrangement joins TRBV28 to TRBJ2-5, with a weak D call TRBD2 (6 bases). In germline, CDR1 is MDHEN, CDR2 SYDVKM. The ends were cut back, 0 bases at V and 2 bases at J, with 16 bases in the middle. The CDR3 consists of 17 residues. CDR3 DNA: TGTGCCAGCAGTTTATGGTTCGGGGGTGATACACAAGAGACCCAGTACTTC. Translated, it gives CASSLWFGGDTQETQYF.

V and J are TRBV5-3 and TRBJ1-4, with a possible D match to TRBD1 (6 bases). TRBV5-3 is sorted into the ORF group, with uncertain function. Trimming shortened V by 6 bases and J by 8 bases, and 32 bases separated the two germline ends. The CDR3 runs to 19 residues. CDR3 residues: CARKISIGQLRYIGEKLFF. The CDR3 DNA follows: TGTGCCAGAAAGATCTCTATCGGACAGCTTAGATATATAGGGGAAAAACTGTTTTTT.

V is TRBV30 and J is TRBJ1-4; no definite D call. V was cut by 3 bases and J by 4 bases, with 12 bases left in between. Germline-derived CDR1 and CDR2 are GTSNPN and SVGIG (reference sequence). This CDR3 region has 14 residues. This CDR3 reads CAWSAMYGNEKLFF. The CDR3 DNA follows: TGTGCCTGGAGCGCGATGTACGGTAATGAAAAACTGTTTTTT.

CDR3 DNA sequence: TGCAGCGTTGAAGATTGGACAGGGGAGAAGGATGGCTACACCTTC. It encodes CSVEDWTGEKDGYTF. The chain employs TRBV29-1 and TRBJ1-2, with 9 bases that match TRBD1. Trimming removed 0 bases from V and 6 bases from J; junction bases left unmatched: 8. CDR3 size: 15 residues. The germline V gene has CDR1 SQVTM and CDR2 ANQGSEA.

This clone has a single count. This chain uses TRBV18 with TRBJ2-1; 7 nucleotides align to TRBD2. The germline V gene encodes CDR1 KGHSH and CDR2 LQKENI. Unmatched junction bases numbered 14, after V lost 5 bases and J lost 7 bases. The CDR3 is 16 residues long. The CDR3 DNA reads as TGTGCCAGCTCAGGAAGGGAGGGGTACAATCTAAATGAGCAGTTCTTC. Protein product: CASSGREGYNLNEQFF.

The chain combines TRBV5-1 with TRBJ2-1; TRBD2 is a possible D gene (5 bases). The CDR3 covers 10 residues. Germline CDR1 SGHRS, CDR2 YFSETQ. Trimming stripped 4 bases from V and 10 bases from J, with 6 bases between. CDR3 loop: CASSGGEQFF. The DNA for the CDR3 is TGCGCCAGCAGCGGCGGGGAGCAGTTCTTC.

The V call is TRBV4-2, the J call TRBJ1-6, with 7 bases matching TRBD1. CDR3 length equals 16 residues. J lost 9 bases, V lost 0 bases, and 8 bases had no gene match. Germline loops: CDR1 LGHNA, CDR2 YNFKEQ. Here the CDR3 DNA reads TGTGCCAGCAGCCAAGATCGGGACAGCAGTGGTTCACCCCTCCACTTT. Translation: CASSQDRDSSGSPLHF.

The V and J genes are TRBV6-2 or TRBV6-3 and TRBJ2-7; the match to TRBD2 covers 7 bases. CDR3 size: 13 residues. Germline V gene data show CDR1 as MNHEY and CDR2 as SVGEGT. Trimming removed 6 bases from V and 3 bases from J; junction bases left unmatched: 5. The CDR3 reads CASSPRDYYEQYF. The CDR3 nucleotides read TGTGCCAGCAGCCCCCGGGACTACTACGAGCAGTACTTC.

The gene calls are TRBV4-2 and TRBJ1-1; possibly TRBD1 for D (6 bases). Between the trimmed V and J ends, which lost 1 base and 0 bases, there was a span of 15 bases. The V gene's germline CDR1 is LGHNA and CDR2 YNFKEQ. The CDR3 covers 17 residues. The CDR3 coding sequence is TGTGCCAGCAGCCAAGGACAGGAGAGACCATTGAACACTGAAGCTTTCTTT. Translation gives CASSQGQERPLNTEAFF.

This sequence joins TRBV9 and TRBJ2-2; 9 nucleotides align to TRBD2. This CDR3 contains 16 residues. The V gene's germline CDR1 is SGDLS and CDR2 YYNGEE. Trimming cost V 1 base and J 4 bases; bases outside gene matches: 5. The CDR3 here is CASSVPIAGATGELFF. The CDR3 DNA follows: TGTGCCAGCAGCGTACCGATAGCGGGAGCCACCGGGGAGCTGTTTTTT.

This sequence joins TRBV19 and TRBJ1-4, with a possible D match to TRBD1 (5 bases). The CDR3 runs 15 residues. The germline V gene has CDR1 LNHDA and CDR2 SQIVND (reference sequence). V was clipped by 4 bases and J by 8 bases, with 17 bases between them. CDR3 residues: CASSTQFGPGEKLFF. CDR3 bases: TGTGCCAGTAGTACCCAATTCGGCCCAGGGGAAAAACTGTTTTTT.

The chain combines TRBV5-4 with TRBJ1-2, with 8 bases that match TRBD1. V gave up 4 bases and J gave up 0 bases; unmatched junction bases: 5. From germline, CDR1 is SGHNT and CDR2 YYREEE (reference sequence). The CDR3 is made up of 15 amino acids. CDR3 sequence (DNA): TGTGCCAGCAGCCACGGGGACAGGACTAACTATGGCTACACCTTC. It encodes CASSHGDRTNYGYTF.

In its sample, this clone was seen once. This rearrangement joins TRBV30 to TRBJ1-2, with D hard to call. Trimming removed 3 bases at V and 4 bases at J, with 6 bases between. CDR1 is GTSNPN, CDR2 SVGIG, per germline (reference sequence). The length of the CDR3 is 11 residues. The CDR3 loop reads CAWRRFYGYTF. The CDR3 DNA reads TGTGCCTGGAGGAGGTTCTATGGCTACACCTTC.

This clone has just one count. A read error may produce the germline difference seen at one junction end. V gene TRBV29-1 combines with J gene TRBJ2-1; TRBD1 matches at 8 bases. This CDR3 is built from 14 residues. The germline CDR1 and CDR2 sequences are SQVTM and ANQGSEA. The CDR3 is CSVEDRGDYNEQFF. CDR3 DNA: TGCAGCGTAGAAGACAGGGGCGACTACAATGAGCAGTTCTTC.

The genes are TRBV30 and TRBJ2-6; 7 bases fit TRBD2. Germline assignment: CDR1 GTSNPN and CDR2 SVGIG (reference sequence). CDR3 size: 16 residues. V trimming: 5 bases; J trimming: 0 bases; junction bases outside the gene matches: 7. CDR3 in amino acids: CAWGGEGFSGANVLTF. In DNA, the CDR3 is TGTGCCTGGGGGGGGGAGGGATTCTCTGGGGCCAACGTCCTGACTTTC.

This CDR3 is CAITEDVSNQPQHF. The CDR3 nucleotides are TGTGCCATCACGGAGGATGTAAGCAATCAGCCCCAGCATTTT. The J gene is TRBJ1-5, the V gene TRBV10-3, with D unresolved. The germline V gene encodes CDR1 ENHRY and CDR2 SYGVKD. V dropped 7 bases and J dropped 1 base, with 11 bases sitting between them. The length of the CDR3 is 14 residues.

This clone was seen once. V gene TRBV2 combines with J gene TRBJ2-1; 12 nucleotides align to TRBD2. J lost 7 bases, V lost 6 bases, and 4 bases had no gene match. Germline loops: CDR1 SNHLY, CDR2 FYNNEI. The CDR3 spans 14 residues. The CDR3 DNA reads TGTGCCAGCAGGAGGCTAGCGGGAGGGAATGAGCAGTTCTTC. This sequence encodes CASRRLAGGNEQFF.

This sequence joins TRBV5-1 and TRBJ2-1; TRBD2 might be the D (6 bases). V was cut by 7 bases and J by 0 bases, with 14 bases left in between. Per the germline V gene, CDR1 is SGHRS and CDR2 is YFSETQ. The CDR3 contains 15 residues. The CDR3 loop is CASGSGPNSYNEQFF. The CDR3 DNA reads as TGCGCCAGCGGGAGCGGGCCGAACTCCTACAATGAGCAGTTCTTC.

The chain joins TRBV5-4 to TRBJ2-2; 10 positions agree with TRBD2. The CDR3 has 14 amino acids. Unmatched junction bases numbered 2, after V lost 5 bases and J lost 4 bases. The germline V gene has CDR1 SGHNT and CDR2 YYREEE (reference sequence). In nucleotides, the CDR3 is TGTGCCAGCAGACTAGCGGGAACCACCGGGGAGCTGTTTTTT. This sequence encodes CASRLAGTTGELFF.